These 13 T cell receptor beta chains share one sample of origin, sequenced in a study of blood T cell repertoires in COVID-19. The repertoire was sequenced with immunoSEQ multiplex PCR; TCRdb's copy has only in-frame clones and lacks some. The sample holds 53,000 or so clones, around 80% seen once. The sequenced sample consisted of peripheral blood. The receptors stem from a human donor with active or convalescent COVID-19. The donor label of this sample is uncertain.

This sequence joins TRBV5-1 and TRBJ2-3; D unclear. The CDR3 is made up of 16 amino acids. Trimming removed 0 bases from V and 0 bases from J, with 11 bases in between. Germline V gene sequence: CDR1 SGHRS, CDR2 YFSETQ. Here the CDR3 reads CASSLANSQSTDTQYF. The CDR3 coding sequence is TGCGCCAGCAGCTTGGCCAATAGCCAGAGCACAGATACGCAGTATTTT.

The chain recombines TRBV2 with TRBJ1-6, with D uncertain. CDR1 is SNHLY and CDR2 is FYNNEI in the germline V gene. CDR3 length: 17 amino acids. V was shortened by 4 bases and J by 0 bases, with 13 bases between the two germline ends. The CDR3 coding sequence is TGTGCCAGCAGTGCGAGGGCACCTAGCTCCTATAATTCACCCCTCCACTTT. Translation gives CASSARAPSSYNSPLHF. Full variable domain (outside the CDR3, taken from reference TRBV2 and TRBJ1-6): EPEVTQTPSHQVTQMGQEVILRCVPISNHLYFYWYRQILGQKVEFLVSFYNNEISEKSEIFDDQFSVERPDGSNFTLKIRSTKLEDSAMYFCASSARAPSSYNSPLHFGNGTRLTVT.

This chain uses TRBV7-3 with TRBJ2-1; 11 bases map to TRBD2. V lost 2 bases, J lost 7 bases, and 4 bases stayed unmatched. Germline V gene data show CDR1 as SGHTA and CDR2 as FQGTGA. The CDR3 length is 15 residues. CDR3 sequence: CASSLGLAGSNEQFF. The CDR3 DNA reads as TGTGCCAGCAGCTTAGGACTAGCGGGCTCGAATGAGCAGTTCTTC.

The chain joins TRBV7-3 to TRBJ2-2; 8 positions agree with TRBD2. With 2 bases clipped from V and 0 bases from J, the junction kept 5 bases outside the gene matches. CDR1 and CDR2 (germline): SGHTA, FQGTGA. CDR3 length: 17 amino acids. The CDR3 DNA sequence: TGTGCCAGCAGCTTAGGAACGGGAGGGCCGAACACCGGGGAGCTGTTTTTT. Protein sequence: CASSLGTGGPNTGELFF.

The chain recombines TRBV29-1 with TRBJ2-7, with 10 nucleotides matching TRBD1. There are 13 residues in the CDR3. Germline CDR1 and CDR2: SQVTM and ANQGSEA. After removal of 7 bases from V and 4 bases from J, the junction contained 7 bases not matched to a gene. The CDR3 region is CSASGQGHYEQYF. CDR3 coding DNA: TGCAGCGCCTCGGGACAGGGGCATTACGAGCAGTACTTC.

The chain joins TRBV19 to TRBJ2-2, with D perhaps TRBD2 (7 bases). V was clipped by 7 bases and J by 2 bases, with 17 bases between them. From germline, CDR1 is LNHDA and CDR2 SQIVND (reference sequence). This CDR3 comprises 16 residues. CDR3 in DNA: TGTGCCAGTACCCTATGGGGGGGGCCTAACACCGGGGAGCTGTTTTTT. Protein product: CASTLWGGPNTGELFF.

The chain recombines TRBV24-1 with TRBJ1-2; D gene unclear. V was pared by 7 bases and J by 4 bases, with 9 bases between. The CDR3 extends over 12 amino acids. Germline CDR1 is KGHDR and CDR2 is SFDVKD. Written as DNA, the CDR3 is TGTGCCACCAGGGGAGGAACCTATGGCTACACCTTC. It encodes CATRGGTYGYTF.

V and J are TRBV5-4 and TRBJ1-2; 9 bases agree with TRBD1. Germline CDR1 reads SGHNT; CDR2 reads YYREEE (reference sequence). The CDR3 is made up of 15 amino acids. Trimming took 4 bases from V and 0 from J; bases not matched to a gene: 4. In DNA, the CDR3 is TGTGCCAGCAGCACCCGACAGGGGGCTAACTATGGCTACACCTTC. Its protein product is CASSTRQGANYGYTF. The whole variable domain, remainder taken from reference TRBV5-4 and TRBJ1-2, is ETGVTQSPTHLIKTRGQQVTLRCSSQSGHNTVSWYQQALGQGPQFIFQYYREEENGRGNFPPRFSGLQFPNYSSELNVNALELDDSALYLCASSTRQGANYGYTFGSGTRLTVV.

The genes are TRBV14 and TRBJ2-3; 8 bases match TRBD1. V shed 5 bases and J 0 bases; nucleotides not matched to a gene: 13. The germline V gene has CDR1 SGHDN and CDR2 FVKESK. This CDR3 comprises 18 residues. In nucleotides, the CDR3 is TGTGCCAGCAGCTTCGGACAGGGCCCAGGGACTAGCACAGATACGCAGTATTTT. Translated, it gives CASSFGQGPGTSTDTQYF.

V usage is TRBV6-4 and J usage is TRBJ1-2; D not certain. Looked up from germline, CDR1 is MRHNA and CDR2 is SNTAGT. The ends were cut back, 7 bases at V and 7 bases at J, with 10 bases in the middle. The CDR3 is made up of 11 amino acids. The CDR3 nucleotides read TGTGCCAGCACCGGAGCTGGTGGCTACACCTTC. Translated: CASTGAGGYTF.

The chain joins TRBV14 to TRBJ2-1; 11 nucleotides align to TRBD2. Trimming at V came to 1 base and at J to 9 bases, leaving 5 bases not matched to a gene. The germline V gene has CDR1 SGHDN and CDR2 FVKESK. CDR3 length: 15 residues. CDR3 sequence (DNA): TGTGCCAGCAGCCAAGTCAGACTAGCGGGGCGTGAGCAGTTCTTC. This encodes CASSQVRLAGREQFF.

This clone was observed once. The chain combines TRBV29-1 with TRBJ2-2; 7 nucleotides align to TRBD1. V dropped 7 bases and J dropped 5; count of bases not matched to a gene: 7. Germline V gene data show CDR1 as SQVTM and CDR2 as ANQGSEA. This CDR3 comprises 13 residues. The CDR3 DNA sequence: TGCAGCGGCCGACAGGGTGGGACCGGGGAGCTGTTTTTT. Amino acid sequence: CSGRQGGTGELFF.

CDR3 DNA: TGTGCCAGCAGTTACAGCCACGAGCAGTACTTC. Protein: CASSYSHEQYF. The chain employs TRBV2 and TRBJ2-7; no clear D gene. The ends were cut back, 5 bases at V and 5 bases at J, with 7 bases in the middle. The CDR3 loop spans 11 amino acids. Germline V gives CDR1 SNHLY, CDR2 FYNNEI.